The next 27 T cell receptor beta chains were all read from a single sample in a study of shared clonotypes between healthy human individuals. Libraries were prepared by immunoSEQ multiplex PCR; TCRdb keeps only in-frame clonotypes and omits some of them. Of over a million clones listed, roughly 98% are singletons. Sequencing was done on a sample of naive CD4+ T cells sorted from blood. Stated subset: CD45RA+ positively selected. The source of these receptors is a man younger than 40 in good health.

This clone was seen once. V usage is TRBV2 and J usage is TRBJ2-2; D gene ambiguous. The CDR3 totals 13 residues. The V gene's germline CDR1 is SNHLY and CDR2 FYNNEI. The CDR3 spells CATKSEYTGELFF. For the CDR3, the DNA is TGTGCTACTAAGTCAGAGTACACCGGGGAGCTGTTTTTT.

The gene calls are TRBV6-5 and TRBJ2-1, with 7 bases matching TRBD2. V shed 6 bases, J shed 8 bases, and the junction held 10 bases outside the gene matches. This CDR3 has 14 amino acids. Germline loops: CDR1 MNHEY, CDR2 SVGAGI. The CDR3 loop is CASRPLTAGDEQFF. The DNA for the CDR3 is TGTGCCAGCAGACCCCTCACGGCGGGAGATGAGCAGTTCTTC.

V usage is TRBV28 and J usage is TRBJ1-2, with TRBD1 identical over 7 bases. The CDR3 covers 13 residues. CDR1 is MDHEN and CDR2 is SYDVKM in the germline V gene. V lost 5 bases and J lost 4; bases outside the gene matches: 4. As DNA, the CDR3 is TGTGCCAGCAGTCGGGACAGCTCCTATGGCTACACCTTC. Translation gives CASSRDSSYGYTF.

This chain links TRBV25-1 with TRBJ2-5; the D is unclear. This CDR3 has 13 residues. Germline V lookup: CDR1 MGHDK, CDR2 SYGVNS. Between the trimmed V and J ends, which lost 3 bases and 5 bases, there was a span of 10 bases. The DNA for the CDR3 is TGTGCCAGCAGTGAGGGTAGCCGGGAGACCCAGTACTTC. Protein: CASSEGSRETQYF.

CDR3 sequence: CATAPLGDTEAFF. The CDR3 DNA sequence: TGCGCCACCGCACCCCTCGGGGACACTGAAGCTTTCTTT. The V and J genes are TRBV5-1 and TRBJ1-1, with D unclear. CDR3 length equals 13 residues. V shed 9 bases and J shed 3 bases, with 15 bases lying between them. CDR1 is SGHRS, CDR2 YFSETQ, per germline.

CDR3 in amino acids: CASSVGPSKNIQYF. The CDR3 region has the DNA TGTGCCAGCAGCGTTGGCCCAAGTAAAAACATTCAGTACTTC. The rearrangement uses TRBV9 and TRBJ2-4; no firm D call. The ends were cut back, 2 bases at V and 4 bases at J, with 10 bases in the middle. CDR1 SGDLS and CDR2 YYNGEE come from the germline V gene. The CDR3 totals 14 residues.

Here the CDR3 DNA reads TGTGCCATCAGGACCGGGACAGGGCTCCCCAATGAGCAGTTCTTC. Translating gives CAIRTGTGLPNEQFF. The chain combines TRBV10-3 with TRBJ2-1; 9 positions match TRBD1. This CDR3 has 15 amino acids. V shed 6 bases, J shed 6 bases, and the junction held 9 bases outside the gene matches. CDR1 is ENHRY and CDR2 is SYGVKD in the germline V gene.

The chain combines TRBV6-5 with TRBJ1-4; a weak D match, TRBD1 (5 bases). V was pared by 2 bases and J by 8 bases, with 15 bases between. The CDR3 totals 15 residues. Germline lookup yields CDR1 MNHEY and CDR2 SVGAGI. The CDR3 is CASSYRVGRTEKLFF. CDR3 bases: TGTGCCAGCAGTTACCGTGTGGGGCGAACCGAAAAACTGTTTTTT.

This chain joins TRBV10-2 and TRBJ1-2, with TRBD1 matching 7 bases. V shed 6 bases, J shed 4 bases, and the junction held 5 bases outside the gene matches. The CDR3 totals 13 residues. Germline loops: CDR1 WSHSY, CDR2 SAAADI. CDR3: CASSPGGLYGYTF. The CDR3 nucleotides are TGCGCCAGCAGCCCAGGGGGTCTCTATGGCTACACCTTC.

As to this clone: Other DNA sequences within the sample encode an identical CDR3. The gene calls are TRBV29-1 and TRBJ1-2; D is unresolved. Trimming took 4 bases from V and 0 from J, leaving 6 bases between them. The CDR3 runs 12 residues. The V gene's germline CDR1 is SQVTM and CDR2 ANQGSEA. The CDR3 DNA sequence: TGCAGCGTTGGGGGTGCTAACTATGGCTACACCTTC. Protein product: CSVGGANYGYTF.

The chain has TRBV18 and TRBJ1-2, with a possible D match to TRBD1 (6 bases). The CDR3 is 15 residues long. With 2 bases removed from V and 5 bases from J, the gap between germline ends came to 15 bases. Germline V gene lookup returns CDR1 KGHSH and CDR2 LQKENI. CDR3 residues: CASSPITGNKYGYTF. CDR3 nucleotides: TGTGCCAGCTCACCAATAACAGGGAATAAATATGGCTACACCTTC. Complete variable domain (other parts from reference TRBV18 and TRBJ1-2): NAGVMQNPRHLVRRRGQEARLRCSPMKGHSHVYWYRQLPEEGLKFMVYLQKENIIDESGMPKERFSAEFPKEGPSILRIQQVVRGDSAAYFCASSPITGNKYGYTFGSGTRLTVV.

The rearrangement links TRBV7-9 to TRBJ2-1; 9 bases match TRBD1. CDR1 and CDR2 (germline): SEHNR, FQNEAQ (reference sequence). CDR3 length equals 16 residues. J gave up 5 bases and V 4 bases, and 9 bases lay outside the gene matches. The CDR3 nucleotides are TGTGCCAGCAGCTCGGGCCGGGACAGGGAGCACAATGAGCAGTTCTTC. It codes for CASSSGRDREHNEQFF.

This chain links TRBV7-9 with TRBJ2-7; 7 nucleotides agree with TRBD2. The CDR3 extends over 14 amino acids. CDR1 SEHNR and CDR2 FQNEAQ come from the germline V gene (reference sequence). Trimming took 6 bases from V and 2 from J; bases not matched to a gene: 7. CDR3 protein: CASRSLADPYEQYF. The CDR3 DNA reads as TGTGCCAGCAGAAGCCTAGCGGACCCCTACGAGCAGTACTTC.

A single count supports this clone. V usage is TRBV19 and J usage is TRBJ1-2; 7 bases line up with TRBD1. V dropped 2 bases and J dropped 1; count of bases not matched to a gene: 7. The V gene's germline CDR1 is LNHDA and CDR2 SQIVND (reference sequence). This CDR3 has 16 residues. The CDR3 DNA follows: TGTGCCAGTAGTATACGGACAGGCCGGCTTAACTATGGCTACACCTTC. Amino acids: CASSIRTGRLNYGYTF.

The chain carries TRBV4-1 and TRBJ2-7; 9 bases agree with TRBD1. V shed 3 bases, J shed 3 bases, and the junction held 3 bases outside the gene matches. The CDR3 loop spans 14 amino acids. Germline loops: CDR1 MGHRA, CDR2 YSYEKL. DNA for the CDR3: TGCGCCAGCAGCCAGGGACAGGGTATCTACGAGCAGTACTTC. Translation: CASSQGQGIYEQYF.

The V and J genes are TRBV9 and TRBJ2-3; D might be TRBD1 (5 bases). This CDR3 is built from 15 residues. The germline gives CDR1 SGDLS, CDR2 YYNGEE. Trimming took 2 bases from V and 0 from J, leaving 10 bases between them. The CDR3 sequence is CASSVGHPSTDTQYF. Here the CDR3 DNA reads TGTGCCAGCAGCGTCGGACACCCGAGCACAGATACGCAGTATTTT.

CDR3: CASSPGPGLADNEQFF. The CDR3 DNA sequence: TGTGCCAGTAGTCCGGGACCGGGACTAGCGGACAATGAGCAGTTCTTC. The chain uses TRBV19 and TRBJ2-1, with 11 nucleotides matching TRBD2. The junction had 8 bases not matched to a gene; V was cut back by 5 bases and J by 5 bases. The germline V gene encodes CDR1 LNHDA and CDR2 SQIVND (reference sequence). This CDR3 is 16 amino acids long.

The chain uses TRBV6-6 and TRBJ2-7; D is perhaps TRBD2 (6 bases). Germline loops: CDR1 MNHNY, CDR2 SVGAGI (reference sequence). CDR3 length: 14 residues. V was cut by 8 bases and J by 0 bases, with 14 bases left in between. In nucleotides, the CDR3 is TGTGCCAGCCTCTCTAGCGTGAGCTCCTACGAGCAGTACTTC. Amino acids: CASLSSVSSYEQYF.

The rearrangement uses TRBV11-3 and TRBJ2-5; 8 bases line up with TRBD1. The CDR3 has 14 amino acids. V lost 6 bases and J lost 4; bases outside the gene matches: 7. The V gene's germline CDR1 is SGHNT and CDR2 YENEEA. The CDR3 spells CASSPGQGPETQYF. The CDR3 nucleotides are TGTGCCAGCAGTCCTGGACAGGGCCCAGAGACCCAGTACTTC.

V gene TRBV11-2 combines with J gene TRBJ1-5; D remains ambiguous. There are 13 residues in the CDR3. V lost 3 bases and J lost 2, with 5 bases in between. Germline values: CDR1 SGHAT, CDR2 FQNNGV. The CDR3 bases are TGTGCCAGCAGCTTCGCTGGCAATCAGCCCCAGCATTTT. The encoded protein is CASSFAGNQPQHF.

This clone has only one observation. The chain joins TRBV10-2 to TRBJ1-1, with D possibly TRBD1 on 6 matching bases. CDR1 is WSHSY and CDR2 is SAAADI in the germline V gene. Deletions cut 10 bases from V and 1 base from J, with 22 bases between. The CDR3 extends over 16 amino acids. The CDR3 coding sequence is TGCGCCACCCCCCGACAGGAGCCCAATTGGAACACTGAAGCTTTCTTT. The encoded protein is CATPRQEPNWNTEAFF.

The J gene is TRBJ2-1, the V gene TRBV29-1; 10 bases are shared with TRBD2. The V and J ends lost 2 bases and 3 bases, in that order; junction bases with no gene match: 13. There are 18 residues in the CDR3. In germline, CDR1 is SQVTM, CDR2 ANQGSEA. The CDR3 DNA reads TGCAGCGTTGAACCTCCGGGCTCAAAGCGGGAGGGCTACAATGAGCAGTTCTTC. Translated, it gives CSVEPPGSKREGYNEQFF.

The V and J genes are TRBV5-1 and TRBJ2-3, with D perhaps TRBD1 (5 bases). Trimming removed 0 bases from V and 1 base from J, with 9 bases in between. Per germline, CDR1 SGHRS and CDR2 YFSETQ. This CDR3 spans 15 amino acids. CDR3 coding DNA: TGCGCCAGCAGCTTGGTAGGGGCTGGCACAGATACGCAGTATTTT. Residues: CASSLVGAGTDTQYF.

The CDR3 is CASSLPTGTQETQYF. The CDR3 nucleotides read TGTGCCAGCAGTTTACCAACCGGGACTCAAGAGACCCAGTACTTC. V is TRBV7-3 and J is TRBJ2-5; perhaps TRBD2 as D (6 bases). V was trimmed by 6 bases and J by 2 bases, leaving 16 bases between them. The CDR3 has 15 residues. Germline-derived CDR1 and CDR2 are SGHTA and FQGTGA.

The J gene is TRBJ2-2, the V gene TRBV18, with 9 bases fitting TRBD2. The CDR3 has 19 amino acids. CDR1 is KGHSH and CDR2 is LQKENI in the germline V gene. Trimming took 3 bases from V and 2 from J; bases not matched to a gene: 13. CDR3 residues: CASSPPRVAGAVNTGELFF. CDR3 nucleotides: TGTGCCAGCTCACCCCCCAGGGTAGCGGGAGCGGTCAACACCGGGGAGCTGTTTTTT.

Of note for this clone: A junction end diverges from the germline sequence, so it may reflect a read error. V usage is TRBV19 and J usage is TRBJ2-3; 10 positions match TRBD2. The CDR3 is made up of 15 amino acids. Germline V CDR1 and CDR2: LNHDA, SQIVND (reference sequence). The CDR3, as DNA: TGTGCCAGTAGAATAGCGGGGGGCCGCACAGATACGCAGTATTTT. Protein product: CASRIAGGRTDTQYF.

The rearrangement joins TRBV6-5 to TRBJ1-2; no definite D call. V shed 5 bases and J shed 7 bases, with 14 bases lying between them. From germline, CDR1 is MNHEY and CDR2 SVGAGI. The CDR3 runs to 13 residues. CDR3 DNA: TGTGCCAGCAGTACCCCCGCAAAGTTTGGCTACACCTTC. Its protein is CASSTPAKFGYTF.